This T cell receptor (beta chain) was obtained from a study of long-term antiretroviral therapy in people with HIV. The study, taken as a whole, reports: CDR3 lengths in HIV samples spanned a narrower range than controls.

Comments on this clone: Its antigen is not known.

The CDR3 covers 16 residues. Germline V CDR1 and CDR2: LGHNA, YSLEER. The junction had 8 bases not matched to a gene; V was cut back by 1 base and J by 4 bases. Survey level was the resolution at which the v3.0 immunoSEQ assay ran. TCRdb's table, derived via immunoSEQ multiplex PCR, lists solely in-frame clones and lacks some. The sample includes 11,000 to 15,000 clones, approximately 91% of them seen just once. The sequencing here drew on unsorted PBMCs, taken 6.2 years after starting antiretroviral therapy. This sequence was found in a middle-aged man with HIV. The chain is built from TRBV4-3 and TRBJ2-7; TRBD1 aligns across 9 bases. The CDR3 DNA reads TGCGCCAGCAGCCAAGCCAGGGACAGGGAGGTGTACGAGCAGTACTTC. Amino acid sequence: CASSQARDREVYEQYF.